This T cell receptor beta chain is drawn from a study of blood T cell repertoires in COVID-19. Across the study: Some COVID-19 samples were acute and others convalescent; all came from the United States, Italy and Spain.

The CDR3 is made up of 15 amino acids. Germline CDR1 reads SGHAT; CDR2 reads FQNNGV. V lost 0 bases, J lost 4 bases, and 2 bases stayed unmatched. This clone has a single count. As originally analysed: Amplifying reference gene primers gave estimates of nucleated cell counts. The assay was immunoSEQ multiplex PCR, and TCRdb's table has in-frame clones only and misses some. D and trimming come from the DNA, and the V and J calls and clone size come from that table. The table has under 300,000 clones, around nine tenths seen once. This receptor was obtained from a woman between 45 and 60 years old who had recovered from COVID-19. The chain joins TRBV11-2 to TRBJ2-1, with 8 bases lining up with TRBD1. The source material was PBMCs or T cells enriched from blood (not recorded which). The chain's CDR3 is CASSLDRGQYNEQFF. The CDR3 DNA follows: TGTGCCAGCAGCTTAGACAGGGGGCAGTACAATGAGCAGTTCTTC. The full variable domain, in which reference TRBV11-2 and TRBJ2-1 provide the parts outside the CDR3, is EAGVAQSPRYKIIEKRQSVAFWCNPISGHATLYWYQQILGQGPKLLIQFQNNGVVDDSQLPKDRFSAERLKGVDSTLKIQPAKLEDSAVYLCASSLDRGQYNEQFFGPGTRLTVL.